This T cell receptor (beta chain) was observed in a study of blood T cell repertoires in COVID-19. Study-level background: The cDNA or gDNA used as material had been derived from T cells, B-cell-depleted T cells, or PBMCs.

The CDR3 consists of 13 residues. Germline lookup yields CDR1 SNHLY and CDR2 FYNNEI. The V segment lost 7 bases and the J segment 5 bases; nucleotides outside the gene matches: 7. This table comes from immunoSEQ multiplex PCR, and its TCRdb copy is limited to in-frame clones, with some not included. The table records some 90,000 clones, approximately 92% of them present only once. The sample taken for sequencing was peripheral blood. The chain has TRBV2 and TRBJ2-5; 7 positions agree with TRBD1. This receptor was obtained from a woman older than 75 with active COVID-19. In DNA form, the CDR3 reads TGTGCCAGCAAGCTCGACAGGGAGGAGACCCAGTACTTC. It is translated as CASKLDREETQYF.